These T cell receptor beta chains were read from a single sample in a study of technical replicates of blood from a few donors. The data were produced by immunoSEQ multiplex PCR, yet TCRdb's version contains in-frame clones alone and is incomplete. The data show about 79,000 clones, about 90% seen once. The sample was T cells isolated from PBMCs. These receptors were taken from a human donor in good health. Some clones in this sample may be carry-over from other donors' samples. CDR3s include the opening cysteine and the closing phenylalanine or tryptophan. The D gene is left open where the match is weak. The size of a clone is reported for some rows only, either as once, few or many, or as a class for expanded clones.

V gene: TRBV28; D gene: .; clone size: .; J gene: TRBJ2-1; CDR3 DNA: TGTAATATCGGGCGGGGCTCCTACAATGAGCAGTTCTTC; CDR3 protein: CNIGRGSYNEQFF
V gene: TRBV11-2; D gene: .; clone size: once; J gene: TRBJ2-3; CDR3 DNA: TGTGCCAGCAGCCCTGGACTGAGAATCACAGATACGCAGTATTTT; CDR3 protein: CASSPGLRITDTQYF
V gene: TRBV27; D gene: .; clone size: .; J gene: TRBJ2-1; CDR3 DNA: TGTGCCAGCAGTTTATTAGCTAGCCTGAATGAGCAGTTCTTC; CDR3 protein: CASSLLASLNEQFF
V gene: TRBV21-1; D gene: .; clone size: .; J gene: TRBJ2-7; CDR3 DNA: TGTGCCACCTCTATCACCCCTGGGACTACTTACGAGCAGTACTTC; CDR3 protein: CATSITPGTTYEQYF
V gene: TRBV18; D gene: TRBD1; clone size: .; J gene: TRBJ2-2; CDR3 DNA: TGTGCCAGCCACCGGGACAGGGGTGTTACCGGGGAGCTGTTTTTT; CDR3 protein: CASHRDRGVTGELFF
V gene: TRBV21-1; D gene: .; clone size: .; J gene: TRBJ2-1; CDR3 DNA: TGTGTGGGGGGGGGTCGATCCTACAATGAGCAGTTCTTC; CDR3 protein: CVGGGRSYNEQFF
V gene: TRBV29-1; D gene: .; clone size: .; J gene: TRBJ1-3; CDR3 DNA: TGCAGCGTTGAAGATCCAGTCGGAAACACCATATATTTT; CDR3 protein: CSVEDPVGNTIYF
V gene: TRBV5-1; D gene: .; clone size: .; J gene: TRBJ2-1; CDR3 DNA: TGCGCCAGCAGCTTTGCGAGCTCCTACAATGAGCAGTTCTTC; CDR3 protein: CASSFASSYNEQFF
V gene: TRBV6-6; D gene: TRBD2; clone size: .; J gene: TRBJ2-3; CDR3 DNA: TGTGCCAGCAGTCCCCTAGCGGGATTGGGCACAGATACGCAGTATTTT; CDR3 protein: CASSPLAGLGTDTQYF
V gene: TRBV10-3; D gene: TRBD2; clone size: .; J gene: TRBJ2-1; CDR3 DNA: TGTGCCATCAGTGAGTCCCTAGCGGGAGCCCGAGAGGGTTCTTACAATGAGCAGTTCTTC; CDR3 protein: CAISESLAGAREGSYNEQFF
V gene: TRBV5-6; D gene: .; clone size: .; J gene: TRBJ1-1; CDR3 DNA: TGTGCCAGCATTAGTGTAGGGGCCCCTAACACTGAAGCTTTCTTT; CDR3 protein: CASISVGAPNTEAFF
V gene: TRBV27; D gene: .; clone size: few; J gene: TRBJ1-1; CDR3 DNA: TGTGCCAGCAGTTGGAGGGGCATGAACACTGAAGCTTTCTTT; CDR3 protein: CASSWRGMNTEAFF
V gene: TRBV6-5; D gene: .; clone size: .; J gene: TRBJ1-3; CDR3 DNA: TGTGCCAGCAGTTACTCGAACAGTCTCTCTGGAAACACCATATATTTT; CDR3 protein: CASSYSNSLSGNTIYF
V gene: TRBV2; D gene: .; clone size: .; J gene: TRBJ2-2; CDR3 DNA: TGTGCCAGCAGTGGGTTTGGCGGTGCCGGGGAGCTGTTTTTT; CDR3 protein: CASSGFGGAGELFF
V gene: TRBV9; D gene: .; clone size: .; J gene: TRBJ1-5; CDR3 DNA: TGTGCCAGCAGCGTAGACGGGGATCAGCCCCAGCATTTT; CDR3 protein: CASSVDGDQPQHF
V gene: TRBV2; D gene: TRBD1; clone size: .; J gene: TRBJ1-2; CDR3 DNA: TGTGCCTTGACCGGGACAGGTCCATCTTATGGCTACACCTTC; CDR3 protein: CALTGTGPSYGYTF
V gene: TRBV30; D gene: .; clone size: once; J gene: TRBJ2-1; CDR3 DNA: TGTGCGGGCCTCTCCTACAATGAGCAGTTCTTC; CDR3 protein: CAGLSYNEQFF
V gene: TRBV7-2; D gene: .; clone size: .; J gene: TRBJ1-2; CDR3 DNA: TGTGCCAGCAGCCTTCGCGGTAGACTGGAACGCTATGGCTACACCTTC; CDR3 protein: CASSLRGRLERYGYTF
V gene: TRBV2; D gene: TRBD2; clone size: .; J gene: TRBJ2-3; CDR3 DNA: TGTGCCAGCAGCGCTGGGACTAGCGGGAGGGGGGATACGCAGTATTTT; CDR3 protein: CASSAGTSGRGDTQYF
V gene: TRBV7-9; D gene: .; clone size: .; J gene: TRBJ1-1; CDR3 DNA: TGTGCCAGCAGCTTACGGGGTACGGGTGCTTTCTTT; CDR3 protein: CASSLRGTGAFF
V gene: TRBV5-4; D gene: TRBD1; clone size: .; J gene: TRBJ2-7; CDR3 DNA: TGTGCCAGCAGCTTGTCAGGACAGGCGACCTACGAGCAGTACTTC; CDR3 protein: CASSLSGQATYEQYF
V gene: TRBV6-5; D gene: .; clone size: few; J gene: TRBJ1-1; CDR3 DNA: TGTGCCAGCAGTTCGACCGGGACAATTGAAGCTTTCTTT; CDR3 protein: CASSSTGTIEAFF
V gene: TRBV6-5; D gene: .; clone size: .; J gene: TRBJ1-2; CDR3 DNA: TGTGCCAGCAGTTTCGATGGCTACACCTTC; CDR3 protein: CASSFDGYTF
V gene: TRBV7-2; D gene: .; clone size: once; J gene: TRBJ2-7; CDR3 DNA: TGTGCCAGCAGTCGAGCTGGGACTGGCCCCTACGAGCAGTACTTC; CDR3 protein: CASSRAGTGPYEQYF
V gene: TRBV5-1; D gene: TRBD2; clone size: .; J gene: TRBJ2-7; CDR3 DNA: TGCGCCAGCAGCTTGGCCGGGAGCGGGAGCGGTTACGAGCAGTACTTC; CDR3 protein: CASSLAGSGSGYEQYF
V gene: TRBV6-5; D gene: .; clone size: .; J gene: TRBJ1-4; CDR3 DNA: TGTGCCAGCAGTTACTCCGGGGGGGAGGAAAAACTGTTTTTT; CDR3 protein: CASSYSGGEEKLFF
V gene: TRBV5-6; D gene: .; clone size: .; J gene: TRBJ2-7; CDR3 DNA: TGTGCCAGCAGCTTGATCGGAGGTTCCTACGAGCAGTACTTC; CDR3 protein: CASSLIGGSYEQYF